One and the same sample provided the 23 T cell receptor beta chains below, sequenced in a study of OX40 agonist ivuxolimab in advanced cancers. Profiled with immunoSEQ multiplex PCR; TCRdb holds only in-frame clones, not every one. Of 10,000 to 12,000 clones in the sample, about three quarters are singletons; the top ten hold less than 25%. The starting material was CD4+ or CD8+ T cells sorted from blood, obtained in a trial of the OX40 agonist ivuxolimab. The receptor set was obtained from an adult with an advanced solid tumor such as melanoma, head and neck, liver or kidney cancer.

DNA of the CDR3: TGCAGCGTGACCGGGACACTGACCTACAATGAGCAGTTCTTC. Its protein product is CSVTGTLTYNEQFF. V and J are TRBV29-1 and TRBJ2-1; D perhaps matches TRBD1 (6 bases). The CDR3 is made up of 14 amino acids. Trimming cost V 6 bases and J 2 bases, with 14 bases left between them. CDR1 and CDR2 from the germline V gene are SQVTM and ANQGSEA.

The genes are TRBV11-2 and TRBJ1-1; weak D call: TRBD1 (5 bases). CDR3 length: 19 residues. V dropped 4 bases and J dropped 4 bases, with 28 bases sitting between them. CDR1 SGHAT and CDR2 FQNNGV come from the germline V gene. The CDR3 DNA reads as TGTGCCAGCAGCTCGCGGGGAGAAGACAGCACGATAACGGGCACTGAAGCTTTCTTT. This gives the protein CASSSRGEDSTITGTEAFF.

The gene calls are TRBV28 and TRBJ2-7; D is uncertain. Germline lookup yields CDR1 MDHEN and CDR2 SYDVKM. This CDR3 has 13 amino acids. Deletions cut 3 bases from V and 2 bases from J, with 8 bases between. Written as DNA, the CDR3 is TGTGCCAGCAGTTTCCGAGCCACCTACGAGCAGTACTTC. It specifies CASSFRATYEQYF.

This rearrangement joins TRBV5-1 to TRBJ2-2; the match to TRBD2 covers 11 bases. V was pared by 4 bases and J by 3 bases, with 5 bases of the junction left unmatched. Germline V CDR1 and CDR2: SGHRS, YFSETQ. The length of the CDR3 is 16 residues. CDR3: CASSLRTSGYTGELFF. The CDR3 DNA follows: TGCGCCAGCAGCCTTAGGACTAGCGGGTACACCGGGGAGCTGTTTTTT.

A few counts support this clone. The rearrangement uses TRBV27 and TRBJ1-5; D call uncertain. Per germline, CDR1 MNHEY and CDR2 SMNVEV (reference sequence). V shed 7 bases and J shed 2 bases, with 15 bases lying between them. The CDR3 loop spans 15 amino acids. The CDR3 DNA follows: TGTGCCAGCACCCCTACTGGTGCAGGCAATCAGCCCCAGCATTTT. Its translation is CASTPTGAGNQPQHF.

The chain employs TRBV2 and TRBJ1-1; D ambiguous. This CDR3 has 15 residues. Trimming took off 7 bases at V and 1 base at J, with 16 bases between the two ends. CDR1 is SNHLY, CDR2 FYNNEI, per germline. The DNA for the CDR3 is TGTGCCAGCACCATGAATGACGGACCGAACACTGAAGCTTTCTTT. It translates to CASTMNDGPNTEAFF.

This clone was observed a single time. The rearrangement joins TRBV6-6 to TRBJ2-3; possible D gene TRBD1, 6 bases. Trimming left V 2 bases short and J 5 bases short, with 11 bases between. There are 14 residues in the CDR3. Germline V gives CDR1 MNHNY, CDR2 SVGAGI (reference sequence). The CDR3 is CASSYPGARDTQYF. CDR3 coding DNA: TGTGCCAGCAGTTACCCAGGGGCGAGAGATACGCAGTATTTT.

The V gene is TRBV9, the J gene TRBJ2-3; weak D call: TRBD2 (6 bases). This CDR3 spans 16 amino acids. Germline loops: CDR1 SGDLS, CDR2 YYNGEE. V lost 0 bases, J lost 6 bases, and 17 bases lay in between. Here the CDR3 reads CASSVVLGREVDTQYF. The CDR3 coding sequence is TGTGCCAGCAGCGTAGTTTTGGGCAGGGAGGTGGATACGCAGTATTTT.

The rearrangement links TRBV4-1 to TRBJ2-1; 8 bases align to TRBD1. This CDR3 has 15 amino acids. Trimming removed 4 bases from V and 5 bases from J; junction bases left unmatched: 7. Looked up from germline, CDR1 is MGHRA and CDR2 is YSYEKL. The CDR3 region is CASSPPRTGNNEQFF. Here the CDR3 DNA reads TGCGCCAGCAGCCCCCCTCGGACAGGGAACAATGAGCAGTTCTTC.

J is TRBJ1-4 and V is TRBV7-9; unclear D gene. V lost 7 bases, J lost 2 bases, and 11 bases lay in between. CDR1 is SEHNR and CDR2 is FQNEAQ in the germline V gene (reference sequence). The CDR3 loop spans 14 amino acids. The CDR3 sequence is CASTVSGTNEKLFF. The CDR3 DNA follows: TGTGCCAGCACCGTATCTGGGACTAATGAAAAACTGTTTTTT. The full variable domain, in which reference TRBV7-9 and TRBJ1-4 provide the parts outside the CDR3, is DTGVSQNPRHKITKRGQNVTFRCDPISEHNRLYWYRQTLGQGPEFLTYFQNEAQLEKSRLLSDRFSAERPKGSFSTLEIQRTEQGDSAMYLCASTVSGTNEKLFFGSGTQLSVL.

The V call is TRBV28, the J call TRBJ2-7; either TRBD1 or TRBD2 may fit D (5 bases each). From germline, CDR1 is MDHEN and CDR2 SYDVKM. The CDR3 length is 14 residues. V shed 10 bases and J shed 5 bases, with 21 bases lying between them. DNA for the CDR3: TGTGCCACTGCACCACCGGGGCCTAGGAACGAGCAGTACTTC. The encoded protein is CATAPPGPRNEQYF.

The chain combines TRBV7-9 with TRBJ1-1; D uncertain. Germline CDR1 SEHNR, CDR2 FQNEAQ (reference sequence). The CDR3 spans 12 residues. V was trimmed by 5 bases and J by 5 bases, leaving 9 bases between them. CDR3 coding DNA: TGTGCCAGCAGCCAAGGTTATACTGAAGCTTTCTTT. It translates to CASSQGYTEAFF. Full variable domain (outside the CDR3, taken from reference TRBV7-9 and TRBJ1-1): DTGVSQNPRHKITKRGQNVTFRCDPISEHNRLYWYRQTLGQGPEFLTYFQNEAQLEKSRLLSDRFSAERPKGSFSTLEIQRTEQGDSAMYLCASSQGYTEAFFGQGTRLTVV.

A few counts support this clone. The chain combines TRBV6-1 with TRBJ2-7; 10 bases match TRBD1. Looked up from germline, CDR1 is MNHNS and CDR2 is SASEGT. J lost 1 base, V lost 2 bases, and 5 bases had no gene match. CDR3 length equals 16 residues. CDR3 DNA: TGTGCCAGCAGTGAATTCTGGACAGGGGGTTCCTACGAGCAGTACTTC. This codes for CASSEFWTGGSYEQYF.

The V gene is TRBV7-9, the J gene TRBJ2-5, with D perhaps matching TRBD2 (6 bases). The CDR3 covers 14 residues. Trimming cost V 2 bases and J 5 bases, with 12 bases left between them. Germline V CDR1 and CDR2: SEHNR, FQNEAQ (reference sequence). CDR3 DNA sequence: TGTGCCAGCAGCTTATCCCTACGGGAGGAGACCCAGTACTTC. Translating gives CASSLSLREETQYF.

The CDR3 region is CASSEGRSDTQYF. The CDR3 coding sequence is TGTGCCAGCAGTGAGGGCCGGTCAGATACGCAGTATTTT. This chain uses TRBV2 with TRBJ2-3, with unresolved D. Germline V gene lookup returns CDR1 SNHLY and CDR2 FYNNEI. This CDR3 comprises 13 residues. V was cut by 3 bases and J by 4 bases, with 8 bases left in between.

The chain recombines TRBV7-9 with TRBJ2-3, with 7 bases matching TRBD1. Germline V CDR1 and CDR2: SEHNR, FQNEAQ (reference sequence). The CDR3 spans 13 residues. V lost 6 bases and J lost 2; bases outside the gene matches: 2. CDR3 sequence (DNA): TGTGCCAGCAGGGGACAGAACACAGATACGCAGTATTTT. Translation gives CASRGQNTDTQYF.

CDR3 bases: TGTGCCTGGAGTGTCGGACTCGGGGTAGATGAGCAGTTCTTC. This translates into CAWSVGLGVDEQFF. This sequence joins TRBV30 and TRBJ2-1; maybe TRBD2 (5 bases). CDR3 length: 14 residues. Trimming removed 0 bases from V and 8 bases from J, with 14 bases in between. CDR1 and CDR2 from the germline V gene are GTSNPN and SVGIG (reference sequence). The full variable domain, its missing parts supplied by reference TRBV30 and TRBJ2-1, is SQTIHQWPATLVQPVGSPLSLECTVEGTSNPNLYWYRQAAGRGLQLLFYSVGIGQISSEVPQNLSASRPQDRQFILSSKKLLLSDSGFYLCAWSVGLGVDEQFFGPGTRLTVL.

This clone was detected only a few times. The chain is built from TRBV27 and TRBJ2-1, with unresolved D. This CDR3 is 15 amino acids long. Trimming removed 2 bases at V and 7 bases at J, with 15 bases between. Germline V gives CDR1 MNHEY, CDR2 SMNVEV (reference sequence). CDR3 nucleotides: TGTGCCAGCAGTTTAGCCGGATCACTAAGAAATGAGCAGTTCTTC. It specifies CASSLAGSLRNEQFF.

The chain has TRBV27 and TRBJ1-4, with D maybe TRBD1 (5 bases). V was trimmed by 6 bases and J by 4 bases, leaving 18 bases between them. Germline assignment: CDR1 MNHEY and CDR2 SMNVEV (reference sequence). The CDR3 covers 16 residues. The DNA for the CDR3 is TGTGCCAGCAGCCGGACCAGACGGGACTATAATGAAAAACTGTTTTTT. Protein: CASSRTRRDYNEKLFF.

This clone was counted a few times. J is TRBJ1-2 and V is TRBV5-1, with 7 bases matching TRBD1. The V and J ends lost 0 bases and 4 bases, in that order; junction bases with no gene match: 6. CDR3 length equals 15 residues. The germline V gene encodes CDR1 SGHRS and CDR2 YFSETQ. This CDR3 reads CASSLETGSSYGYTF. The CDR3 region has the DNA TGCGCCAGCAGCTTGGAGACAGGGTCTAGCTATGGCTACACCTTC. Looking up the rest from reference TRBV5-1 and TRBJ1-2 gives the full variable domain: KAGVTQTPRYLIKTRGQQVTLSCSPISGHRSVSWYQQTPGQGLQFLFEYFSETQRNKGNFPGRFSGRQFSNSRSEMNVSTLELGDSALYLCASSLETGSSYGYTFGSGTRLTVV.

The gene calls are TRBV7-2 and TRBJ1-4; TRBD1 is a possible D gene (6 bases). CDR3 length: 17 residues. The V end was cut by 5 bases, the J end by 3 bases, with 19 bases between. Germline loops: CDR1 SGHTA, CDR2 FQGNSA. CDR3 sequence: CASSAARGRLANEKLFF. The DNA for the CDR3 is TGTGCCAGCAGCGCAGCACGGGGGCGCTTGGCTAATGAAAAACTGTTTTTT.

The chain carries TRBV21-1 and TRBJ2-7; TRBD1 is the table's D call, not checked against the DNA. TRBV21-1 is noted as a pseudogene. The CDR3 covers 16 residues. In nucleotides, the CDR3 is TGTGCCAGCAGCAATAAGGGCGGGACAGGGGGCGGCGAGCAGTACTTC. Translation gives CASSNKGGTGGGEQYF.

This chain connects TRBV5-6 to TRBJ1-1; D is ambiguous. Between the trimmed V and J ends, which lost 5 bases and 1 base, there was a span of 12 bases. Germline CDR1 and CDR2: SGHDT and YYEEEE. The CDR3 totals 14 residues. CDR3 sequence reads: CASRSTLGNTEAFF. The DNA of the CDR3 is TGTGCCAGCAGATCGACACTGGGGAACACTGAAGCTTTCTTT.